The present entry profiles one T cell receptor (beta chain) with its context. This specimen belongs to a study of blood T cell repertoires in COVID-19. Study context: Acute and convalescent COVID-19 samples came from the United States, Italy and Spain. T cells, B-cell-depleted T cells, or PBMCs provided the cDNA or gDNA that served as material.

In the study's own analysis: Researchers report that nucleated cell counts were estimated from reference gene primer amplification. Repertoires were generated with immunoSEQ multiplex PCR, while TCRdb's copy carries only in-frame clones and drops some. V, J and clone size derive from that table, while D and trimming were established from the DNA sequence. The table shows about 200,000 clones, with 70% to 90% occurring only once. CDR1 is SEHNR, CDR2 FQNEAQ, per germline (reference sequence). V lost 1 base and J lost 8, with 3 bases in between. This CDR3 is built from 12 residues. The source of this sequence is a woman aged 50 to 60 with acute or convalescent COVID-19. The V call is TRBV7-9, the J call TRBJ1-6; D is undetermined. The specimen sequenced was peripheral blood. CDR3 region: CASSLGDSPLHF. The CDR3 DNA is TGTGCCAGCAGCTTAGGAGATTCACCCCTCCACTTT.